A selection of T cell receptor beta chains follows, all from one sample in a study of blood T cell repertoires in COVID-19. Some clones are missing from TCRdb's copy, which holds only in-frame ones; the method was immunoSEQ multiplex PCR. The sample includes about 210,000 clones, about nine tenths of them seen just once. The sample taken for sequencing was peripheral blood. All receptors come from a man in his forties or fifties with acute or convalescent COVID-19. Each CDR3 is given with its conserved first and last residue. The D gene is left open where the match is weak. Clone size is stated in some rows and not others, as once, few, many or a class when expanded.

d_call j_call v_call clone_size cdr3_nt cdr3_aa
- TRBJ1-1 TRBV7-9 - TGTGCCAGCAGCTTAGAAGGGGACACTGAAGCTTTCTTT CASSLEGDTEAFF
TRBD1 TRBJ2-7 TRBV11-2 - TGTGCCAGCAGCCGCTGGGAAGGGGGACAGGGAACCGAGCAGTACTTC CASSRWEGGQGTEQYF
- TRBJ2-6 TRBV27 - TGTGCCAGCAGTCTCACCGGGGGTGCCGGGGCCAACGTCCTGACTTTC CASSLTGGAGANVLTF
- TRBJ2-7 TRBV12-3/TRBV12-4 - TGTGCCAGCAGTTCAGGGATTGAGCAGTACTTC CASSSGIEQYF
- TRBJ2-3 TRBV4-1 few TGCGCCAGCAGCCAAGCCCGAGGGGGGGGCGGCACAGATACGCAGTATTTT CASSQARGGGGTDTQYF
- TRBJ1-6 TRBV19 - TGTGCCAGTAGTATCCCGACAGGCACCAACTCCTATAATTCACCCCTCCACTTT CASSIPTGTNSYNSPLHF
TRBD1 TRBJ2-5 TRBV5-4 - TGTGCCAGCAGCCCGTACAGGGGGCCCCGAGAGACCCAGTACTTC CASSPYRGPRETQYF
- TRBJ2-7 TRBV11-2 - TGTGCCAGCAGCCTGGAAGTACAGGTCAACGAGCAGTACTTC CASSLEVQVNEQYF
TRBD1 TRBJ2-7 TRBV27 - TGTGCCAGCAGTTTCCAGGGGGCGTACGAGCAGTACTTC CASSFQGAYEQYF
TRBD2 TRBJ2-7 TRBV4-1 - TGCGCCAGCAGCCAAGACCGGACTAGCGGGCGCGAGCAGTACTTC CASSQDRTSGREQYF
TRBD1 TRBJ1-1 TRBV29-1 - TGCAGCGTTGGTAGGGACAGGATGGCTTTCTTT CSVGRDRMAFF
- TRBJ1-1 TRBV28 - TGTGCCAGCAGTTACCTGGGGGGGCGAACTGAAGCTTTCTTT CASSYLGGRTEAFF
- TRBJ1-1 TRBV5-4 - TGTGCCAGCAGCCCCCAGGGAGGGTTGAGGAACACTGAAGCTTTCTTT CASSPQGGLRNTEAFF
- TRBJ1-2 TRBV16 - TGTGCCAGCAGCCCAGACAGTGTTTATGGCTACACCTTC CASSPDSVYGYTF
- TRBJ2-7 TRBV7-3 - TGTGCCAGCAGCTTGATCGCGTTGGGAGCAGGAAACTCCTACGAGCAGTACTTC CASSLIALGAGNSYEQYF
TRBD2 TRBJ2-1 TRBV4-3 - TGCGCCAGCAGTCCCGGACTAGGAGCCTACAATAAGCAGTTCTTC CASSPGLGAYNKQFF
- TRBJ2-7 TRBV6-5 - TGTGCCAGCGCTAGTATCCACGAGCAGTACTTC CASASIHEQYF
- TRBJ2-5 TRBV6-2/TRBV6-3 - TGTGCCAGCAGTCCCCCGTCCCTTAAAGAGACCCAGTACTTC CASSPPSLKETQYF
TRBD1 TRBJ2-7 TRBV5-1 - TGCGCCAGCAGCTTGGACAGGGGCAACGAGCAGTACTTC CASSLDRGNEQYF
TRBD1 TRBJ2-7 TRBV5-6 - TGTGCCAGCAGCACGGGACAGGGCTACGAGCAGTACTTC CASSTGQGYEQYF
- TRBJ1-5 TRBV27 - TGTGCCAGCAGTACCTCTAATTCAGACAGTTCCAATCAGCCCCAGCATTTT CASSTSNSDSSNQPQHF
TRBD2 TRBJ2-3 TRBV30 - TGTGCCTGGAGTGTGGGTAGCGGGAGCACAGATACGCAGTATTTT CAWSVGSGSTDTQYF
- TRBJ2-7 TRBV15 - TGTGCCACCAGCAGAGATGGGGGAGGCGGCTCCTACGAGCAGTACTTC CATSRDGGGGSYEQYF
TRBD1 TRBJ2-3 TRBV10-1 - TGCGCCAGCAGCGGGGACAGGGGCTACTCCGGCACAGATACGCAGTATTTT CASSGDRGYSGTDTQYF
- TRBJ2-5 TRBV5-4 - TGTGCCAGCAGCTTGGAAGGCAGGGCCCCAGAGACCCAGTACTTC CASSLEGRAPETQYF
TRBD1 TRBJ2-7 TRBV9 once TGTGCCAGCAGCTCTTCGACAGGGGGCTACGAGCAGTACTTC CASSSSTGGYEQYF
- TRBJ2-3 TRBV10-2 - TGCGCCAGCACTGAGTTTCGAGCCGGCACAGATACGCAGTATTTT CASTEFRAGTDTQYF
- TRBJ2-7 TRBV7-2 - TGTGCCAGCAGCTTAGCGGGGCAGGATCAAAAATCCTACGAGCAGTACTTC CASSLAGQDQKSYEQYF
TRBD1 TRBJ2-1 TRBV7-3 once TGTGCCAGCAGTCGTTACCCCCCCGGGACAGGAAACAATGAGCAGTTCTTC CASSRYPPGTGNNEQFF
- TRBJ2-7 TRBV4-1 - TGCGCCAGCAGCCAAGATTGGCAGGGGGGTTACGAGCAGTACTTC CASSQDWQGGYEQYF
- TRBJ2-1 TRBV19 - TGTGCCAGTAGTATACAGGGGAGAGGGTTCAATGAGCAGTTCTTC CASSIQGRGFNEQFF
- TRBJ1-2 TRBV5-8 - TGTGCCAGCAGCTTCGGCAGGAACTATGGCTACACCTTC CASSFGRNYGYTF
TRBD2 TRBJ2-7 TRBV30 - TGTGCCTGGAGTGTAACCGGGACTAGCGTTCGCGAGCAGTACTTC CAWSVTGTSVREQYF
TRBD1 TRBJ2-7 TRBV7-9 - TGTGCCAGCAGCTTAGAGACAGGGTCCCCCTACGAGCAGTACTTC CASSLETGSPYEQYF
- TRBJ2-5 TRBV6-5 once TGTGCCAGCAGTTTTCTACAGGGTCTGCAAGAGACCCAGTACTTC CASSFLQGLQETQYF
TRBD2 TRBJ2-7 TRBV6-5 - TGTGCCAGCAGTACTAGCGGGGGGGCCATCGACGAGCAGTACTTC CASSTSGGAIDEQYF
- TRBJ1-2 TRBV30 - TGTGCCTGGAGTGCCCTGACTAGTTGCACCTTC CAWSALTSCTF
- TRBJ1-6 TRBV6-5 - TGTGCCGCGGCGGGGGACTATAATTCACCCCTCCACTTT CAAAGDYNSPLHF
TRBD2 TRBJ2-1 TRBV7-2 - TGTGCCAGCAGCTTTAGCGGGAGTGTGAATGAGCAGTTCTTC CASSFSGSVNEQFF
TRBD2 TRBJ2-3 TRBV28 - TGTGCCAGCAGTTTATCTACTAGCGGGAGATTGGGCACAGATACGCAGTATTTT CASSLSTSGRLGTDTQYF
- TRBJ1-3 TRBV19 - TGTGCCAGTAGTATCGGGTCCTCTGGAAACACCATATATTTT CASSIGSSGNTIYF
TRBD2 TRBJ2-3 TRBV5-1 - TGCGCCAGCAGCTTGGCCGGCGGGGGGGACGCAGATACGCAGTATTTT CASSLAGGGDADTQYF
TRBD1 TRBJ1-1 TRBV2 - TGTGCCAGCAGCCCAAGACAGGGAAACACTGAAGCTTTCTTT CASSPRQGNTEAFF
TRBD1 TRBJ2-7 TRBV20-1 - TGCAGTGCTAGTATAGGGACAGCCTACGAGCAGTACTTC CSASIGTAYEQYF
- TRBJ2-1 TRBV3-1/TRBV3-2 - TGTGCCAGCAGCCAAGACCCGGACAGAGAATACAATGAGCAGTTCTTC CASSQDPDREYNEQFF
- TRBJ1-1 TRBV28 - TGTGCCAGCAGAACTACAGGGCGCGGAGCTTTCTTT CASRTTGRGAFF
- TRBJ1-5 TRBV6-5 - TGTGCCAGCAGTCCCCAGGGTGGGGGCAATCAGCCCCAGCATTTT CASSPQGGGNQPQHF
- TRBJ1-4 TRBV2 - TGTGCCAGCAGTTTGTACGTAGGGGCGGTTAGAGAAAAACTGTTTTTT CASSLYVGAVREKLFF
- TRBJ1-4 TRBV9 - TGTGCCAGCAGCCCGGAAGGGGCCCGTAGGGAAAAACTGTTTTTT CASSPEGARREKLFF
TRBD1 TRBJ1-2 TRBV6-2/TRBV6-3 once TGTGCCAGCAGTTCGGACAGGGAAGAGGGCTACACCTTC CASSSDREEGYTF
- TRBJ1-3 TRBV9 - TGTGCCAGCAGCGTAGGCCGGGGGGCCATATATTTT CASSVGRGAIYF
TRBD1 TRBJ2-3 TRBV7-2 few TGTGCCAGCAGCAAAAGACAGGGCGGTGATACGCAGTATTTT CASSKRQGGDTQYF